This paragraph reports one T cell receptor beta chain. Its antigen remains unidentified. The data were obtained in a study of neoadjuvant anti-PD-1 for oral cavity cancer. Study information: Patients without progression received a fourth nivolumab dose around day 43, then surgical resection on days 50-56. Findings and limits, study-wide: PBMC Gini-index clonality exceeded responders' in non-responders post-nivolumab.

Trimming took 3 bases from V and 5 from J, leaving 19 bases between them. This CDR3 is 16 amino acids long. CDR1 and CDR2 from the germline V gene are GTSNPN and SVGIG (reference sequence). Sequencing was performed with immunoSEQ multiplex PCR; in TCRdb, only in-frame clones are kept and a portion is missing. Here the sample spans some 14,000 clones, 74% being singletons. The time point denotes: after neoadjuvant nivolumab, at surgical resection. These newly diagnosed stage II-IVA oral cavity squamous cell carcinoma patients had no prior systemic or radiation treatment. The chain employs TRBV30 and TRBJ1-4; no definite D call. Here the sequenced sample was PBMCs, taken after nivolumab (anti-PD-1) treatment. The receptor's source is a person between 40 and 80 years old with oral cavity squamous cell carcinoma. The CDR3 nucleotides are TGTGCCTGGAGCCCTACATCCCCCGACGGAAATGAAAAACTGTTTTTT. It specifies CAWSPTSPDGNEKLFF. The full variable domain, in which reference TRBV30 and TRBJ1-4 provide the parts outside the CDR3, is SQTIHQWPATLVQPVGSPLSLECTVEGTSNPNLYWYRQAAGRGLQLLFYSVGIGQISSEVPQNLSASRPQDRQFILSSKKLLLSDSGFYLCAWSPTSPDGNEKLFFGSGTQLSVL.